This entry lists 5 T cell receptor beta chains sequenced from one sample in a study of cytomegalovirus exposure and HLA in healthy donors. Sequencing was performed with immunoSEQ multiplex PCR; in TCRdb, only in-frame clones are kept and a portion is missing. The repertoire holds about 190,000 clones, with around 86% as singletons. The sample was PBMCs. The receptors stem from a woman aged 18-30 years in good health and CMV-seronegative.

The V call is TRBV28, the J call TRBJ1-2; weak D call: TRBD1 (5 bases). This CDR3 is built from 11 residues. V gave up 1 base and J gave up 10 bases, with 7 bases separating them. CDR1 MDHEN and CDR2 SYDVKM come from the germline V gene. The CDR3 sequence: CASSLSQDYTF. CDR3 DNA sequence: TGTGCCAGCAGTTTATCACAGGACTACACCTTC.

This sequence joins TRBV5-1 and TRBJ2-7, with TRBD2 matching over 13 bases. Germline CDR1 and CDR2: SGHRS and YFSETQ. The CDR3 loop spans 16 amino acids. Trimming cost V 5 bases and J 3 bases; bases outside gene matches: 8. CDR3 nucleotide sequence: TGCGCCAGCAGGGCCGGGACTAGCGGGATATACTACGAGCAGTACTTC. This gives the protein CASRAGTSGIYYEQYF.

This chain joins TRBV14 and TRBJ1-3; D remains unclear. Trimming took 0 bases from V and 0 from J, leaving 9 bases between them. Germline CDR1 reads SGHDN; CDR2 reads FVKESK. This CDR3 has 16 residues. The CDR3 DNA is TGTGCCAGCAGCCAAGAAGACTACCGCTCTGGAAACACCATATATTTT. It translates to CASSQEDYRSGNTIYF.

The gene calls are TRBV5-1 and TRBJ2-2; weak D call: TRBD1 (5 bases). Trimming took 2 bases from V and 1 from J, leaving 6 bases between them. The CDR3 length is 14 residues. Germline assignment: CDR1 SGHRS and CDR2 YFSETQ. CDR3 amino acids: CASSLTGNTGELFF. DNA of the CDR3: TGCGCCAGCAGCTTAACAGGGAACACCGGGGAGCTGTTTTTT.

J is TRBJ1-1 and V is TRBV20-1; D is possibly TRBD1 (5 bases). The CDR3 length is 11 residues. Germline V gene lookup returns CDR1 DFQATT and CDR2 SNEGSKA (reference sequence). Trimming pared 3 bases from V and 7 bases from J, leaving 9 bases between. The CDR3 here is CSARDDSEAFF. The CDR3 nucleotides read TGCAGTGCTAGGGACGACAGTGAAGCTTTCTTT.